This TCR beta chain was recorded in a study of tumor-infiltrating lymphocytes in glioblastoma multiforme. Points on this clonotype: What it recognizes is unknown.

Looked up from germline, CDR1 is SGHAT and CDR2 is FQNNGV. The CDR3 is made up of 14 amino acids. V was shortened by 1 base and J by 11 bases, with 17 bases between the two germline ends. Study results and limitations: T cells were not sorted into functional subsets.

Multiple V-beta primers and a C-beta primer amplified TCRB from RNA. From the multiplex PCR reads, TCRdb called clonotypes with MiXCR, one entry per CDR3 protein. The sample holds around 8,600 distinct CDR3 sequences, about 70% seen once. The specimen was brain tumor tissue. The receptor's source is a male donor with glioblastoma. The chain couples TRBV11-2 to TRBJ1-1; D is perhaps TRBD1 (5 bases). The CDR3 DNA is TGTGCCAGCAGCTTAGGGCAGGGTAATAGAGAGGCTTTCTTT. This codes for CASSLGQGNREAFF.